The present T cell receptor beta chain was sequenced within a study of blood T cell repertoires in COVID-19 (dated by TCRdb to 2020 to 2022). As for the study more broadly: Collaborator samples came from the United States, Italy and Spain and covered acute and convalescent phases of COVID-19. The prospective study material was composed of cDNA or gDNA derived from T cells, B-cell-depleted T cells, or PBMCs. The dataset comprised deeply sampled blood TCRbeta repertoires from subjects exposed to, actively infected with, or recovered from COVID-19. A freely available public database, intended as a resource for researchers studying the immune response to SARS-CoV-2, is where the repertoires were released. The samples were drawn from the first 160 participants of the ongoing ImmuneRACE study and from 1,254 subjects provided by 6 global collaborators. Nearly every sample came with metadata listing a de-identified subject ID, COVID-19 status, age in years and sex. Where available, HLA class I and class II types were obtained from metadata supplied by the sample provider rather than from assay-based typing. The full study reports these points: Clinical and demographic metadata were provided uncurated, with the amount varying by source and participant.

V lost 8 bases and J lost 5 bases; the stretch between them is 25 bases long. CDR1 and CDR2 are drawn from the germline V gene: ENHRY, SYGVKD. The CDR3 runs 18 amino acids, cysteine and phenylalanine included. The retained sequence is limited to the CDR3, 54 bases, with the frame set at the first base. TCRbeta CDR3 regions were amplified from genomic DNA by means of the immunoSEQ Assay, a bias-controlled multiplex PCR. The original pipeline was this. The number of nucleated cells in each sample was estimated by amplification of reference gene primers within the assay. To quantify the absolute abundance of each unique TCRbeta CDR3 rearrangement, sequence reads were collapsed and filtered. Productive Simpson clonality was computed per sample as the square root of Simpson's diversity index over productive rearrangements. TCRdb carries this immuneACCESS record with in-frame sequences only. Its versions omit some clonotypes, under half of them owing to an unresolved V gene in the studies checked, with the rest unexplained. That table is the source of V, J and clone size, and D and trimming were worked out from the DNA. This sample holds 95,000 to 100,000 clones; about 85% were observed only once. The top ten clonotypes cover more than 1.5% of the sample.

Remarks on this clone: No cognate antigen has been identified for it. No base quality information exists; no much larger clone differs at one position.

Collaborating institutions collected whole blood in K2EDTA tubes following their own protocols. For TCRbeta analysis, collaborators shipped samples as frozen whole blood, isolated PBMCs, or DNA extracted from either of those sample types. This chain is built from TRBV10-3 and TRBJ1-6; the D gene is unclear. The TCR was taken from a woman between 65 and 79 years old with active or convalescent COVID-19. Sequencing was carried out using peripheral blood. The sequenced DNA is TGTGCCATCCGGGGAGGCGCGCAGGAGGGTAGTAATAATTCACCCCTCCACTTT. Its protein product is CAIRGGAQEGSNNSPLHF.